Below, one T cell receptor (beta chain) is given with its context. These data belong to a study of cytomegalovirus exposure and HLA in healthy donors. With 4 bases clipped from V and 3 bases from J, the junction kept 16 bases outside the gene matches. This CDR3 contains 20 residues. Germline-derived CDR1 and CDR2 are MNHNS and SASEGT. PCR primers comprised 60 Vbeta and 13 Jbeta primers. Only in-frame clones appear in the TCRdb table, and some are missing; sequencing was by immunoSEQ multiplex PCR. The data show 180,000 or so clones, 82% seen once. The sequenced material came from PBMCs. This TCR came from a boy between 2 and 10 years old in good health and CMV-seronegative. This chain uses TRBV6-1 with TRBJ1-6; 9 bases match TRBD1. DNA for the CDR3: TGTGCCAGCAGTGCCCCACTCGACAGGGGGACCTACCACTATAATTCACCCCTCCACTTT. Its protein is CASSAPLDRGTYHYNSPLHF.